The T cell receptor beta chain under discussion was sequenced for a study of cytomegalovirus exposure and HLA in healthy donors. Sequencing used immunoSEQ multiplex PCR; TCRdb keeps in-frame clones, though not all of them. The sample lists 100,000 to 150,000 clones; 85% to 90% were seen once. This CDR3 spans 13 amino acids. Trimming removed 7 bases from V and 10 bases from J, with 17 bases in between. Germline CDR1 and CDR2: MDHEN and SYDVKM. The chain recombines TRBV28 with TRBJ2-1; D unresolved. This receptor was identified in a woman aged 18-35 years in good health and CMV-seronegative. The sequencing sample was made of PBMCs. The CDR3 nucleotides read TGTGCCAGCAATCAGAATATGGGCCGAGAGCAGTTCTTC. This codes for CASNQNMGREQFF.